Listed below are T cell receptor beta chains from one sample, sequenced in a study of shared clonotypes between healthy human individuals. The method was immunoSEQ multiplex PCR; TCRdb's version includes in-frame clones alone and lacks a portion of them. The sample lists 900,000 to 1,200,000 clones, around 78% occurring once. The sequenced material came from memory CD4+ T cells from PBMCs. Receptors originate from a man between 18 and 35 years old in good health. Some clones in this sample may be carry-over from other donors' samples. CDR3s include the opening cysteine and the closing phenylalanine or tryptophan. A D gene is named only where the DNA matches it firmly. Size is stated for part of the rows, as once, few or many counts, or as a class when the clone is expanded.

cdr3_aa	cdr3_nt	clone_size	cdr3_length	d_call	j_call	v_call
CASSVSGVTQFF	TGTGCCAGCAGTGTTAGCGGGGTGACCCAGTTCTTC	NA	12	TRBD2	TRBJ2-1	TRBV6-1
CGGESPMNTEAFF	TGCGGGGGGGAGTCACCCATGAACACTGAAGCTTTCTTT	NA	13	NA	TRBJ1-1	TRBV29-1
CASSLWGPAETQYF	TGTGCCAGCAGCTTATGGGGGCCCGCAGAGACCCAGTACTTC	NA	14	NA	TRBJ2-5	TRBV7-3
CASSPAGSKDTQYF	TGTGCCAGCTCACCGGCCGGTTCCAAAGATACGCAGTATTTT	many	14	NA	TRBJ2-3	TRBV18
CASSVQAQENTEAFF	TGTGCCAGCAGCGTACAGGCACAGGAGAACACTGAAGCTTTCTTT	once	15	NA	TRBJ1-1	TRBV9
CASSPNRVSRTGELFF	TGTGCCAGCAGCCCTAACAGGGTATCTAGGACCGGGGAGCTGTTTTTT	NA	16	NA	TRBJ2-2	TRBV7-3
CASAPGPTDTQYF	TGTGCCAGCGCCCCCGGACCCACAGATACGCAGTATTTT	NA	13	NA	TRBJ2-3	TRBV7-9
CASSQGQKNTGELFF	TGTGCCAGCTCGCAGGGACAGAAGAACACCGGGGAGCTGTTTTTT	NA	15	TRBD1	TRBJ2-2	TRBV18
CASREVPGQEQYF	TGTGCCAGCAGGGAGGTCCCGGGACAGGAACAGTACTTC	NA	13	TRBD1	TRBJ2-7	TRBV2
CASSLAHEQYF	TGTGCCAGCAGCTTAGCTCACGAGCAGTACTTC	NA	11	NA	TRBJ2-7	TRBV7-2
CASSLPGGVTGYTF	TGTGCCAGCAGTTTACCCGGGGGCGTTACCGGCTACACCTTC	NA	14	NA	TRBJ1-2	TRBV28
CASRIGLAGPTDTQYF	TGTGCCAGCAGAATCGGACTAGCGGGACCCACAGATACGCAGTATTTT	NA	16	TRBD2	TRBJ2-3	TRBV7-2
CASTLSRETQYF	TGTGCCAGCACCCTGAGTAGGGAGACCCAGTACTTC	NA	12	NA	TRBJ2-5	TRBV7-2
CASSEQRGFYEQYF	TGTGCCAGCAGCGAACAGCGGGGCTTCTACGAGCAGTACTTC	NA	14	TRBD2	TRBJ2-7	TRBV7-2
CASSPGSYEQYF	TGTGCCAGCAGCCCAGGCTCCTACGAGCAGTACTTC	NA	12	NA	TRBJ2-7	TRBV7-2
CASSFGRANTEAFF	TGTGCCAGCAGCTTTGGGAGGGCGAACACTGAAGCTTTCTTT	NA	14	NA	TRBJ1-1	TRBV7-9